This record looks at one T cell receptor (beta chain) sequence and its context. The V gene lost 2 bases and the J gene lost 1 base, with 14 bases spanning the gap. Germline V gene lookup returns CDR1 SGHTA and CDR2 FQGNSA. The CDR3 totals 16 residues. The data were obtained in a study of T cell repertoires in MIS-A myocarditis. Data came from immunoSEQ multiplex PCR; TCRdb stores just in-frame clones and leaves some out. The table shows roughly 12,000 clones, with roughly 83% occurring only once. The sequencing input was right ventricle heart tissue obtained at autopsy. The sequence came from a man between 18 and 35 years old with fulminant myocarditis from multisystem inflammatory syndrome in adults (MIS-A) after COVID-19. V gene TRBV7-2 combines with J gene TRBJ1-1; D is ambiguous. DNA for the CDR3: TGTGCCAGCAGCTTATCATTTCGGAGGAGGAACACTGAAGCTTTCTTT. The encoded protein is CASSLSFRRRNTEAFF.